This T cell receptor beta chain was recorded in a study of blood T cell repertoires in COVID-19. TCRdb's copy holds only in-frame clones and misses some; the assay was immunoSEQ multiplex PCR. The table records 250,000 to 300,000 clones, 80% to 90% of them present only once. V lost 5 bases to trimming and J lost 7 bases, with 14 bases between them. This CDR3 has 14 residues. Germline lookup yields CDR1 MNHEY and CDR2 SVGEGT. The V gene is TRBV6-2 or TRBV6-3, the J gene TRBJ2-2; D is possibly TRBD1 (5 bases). Specimen: peripheral blood. The clonotype comes from a young man with active or convalescent COVID-19. The CDR3 reads CASSLARAGGELFF. In DNA, the CDR3 is TGTGCCAGCAGTCTCGCCAGGGCTGGCGGGGAGCTGTTTTTT.